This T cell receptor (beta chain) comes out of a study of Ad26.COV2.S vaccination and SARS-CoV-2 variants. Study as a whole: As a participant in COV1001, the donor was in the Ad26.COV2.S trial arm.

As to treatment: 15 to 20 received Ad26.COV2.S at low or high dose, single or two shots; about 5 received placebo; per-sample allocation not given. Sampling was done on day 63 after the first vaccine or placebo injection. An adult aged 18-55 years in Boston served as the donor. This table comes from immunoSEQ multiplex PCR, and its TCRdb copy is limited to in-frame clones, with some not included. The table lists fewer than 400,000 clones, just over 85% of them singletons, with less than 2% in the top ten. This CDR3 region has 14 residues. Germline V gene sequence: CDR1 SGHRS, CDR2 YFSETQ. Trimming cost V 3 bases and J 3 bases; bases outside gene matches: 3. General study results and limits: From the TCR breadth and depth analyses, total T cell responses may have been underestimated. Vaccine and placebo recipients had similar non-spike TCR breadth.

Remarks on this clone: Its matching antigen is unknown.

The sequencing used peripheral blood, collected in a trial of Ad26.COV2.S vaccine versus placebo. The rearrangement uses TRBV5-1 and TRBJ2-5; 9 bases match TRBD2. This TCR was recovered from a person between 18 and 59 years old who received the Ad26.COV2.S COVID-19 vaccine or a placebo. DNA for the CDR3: TGCGCCAGCAGCTCCGGGACTAGCAAAGAGACCCAGTACTTC. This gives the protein CASSSGTSKETQYF. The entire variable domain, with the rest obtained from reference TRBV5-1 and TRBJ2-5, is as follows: KAGVTQTPRYLIKTRGQQVTLSCSPISGHRSVSWYQQTPGQGLQFLFEYFSETQRNKGNFPGRFSGRQFSNSRSEMNVSTLELGDSALYLCASSSGTSKETQYFGPGTRLLVL.